Reported below is one T cell receptor (beta chain). 60 Vbeta and 13 Jbeta primers were used in PCR. Profiled with immunoSEQ multiplex PCR; TCRdb holds only in-frame clones, not every one. This repertoire shows tens of thousands of clones, around 81% found once; its top ten account for 5.5%. This entry is derived from a study of cytomegalovirus exposure and HLA in healthy donors. The TCR comes from a male donor in good health and CMV-seropositive. Sequences were obtained from PBMCs.

The CDR3 region is CASSFFSDNEQFF. In DNA, the CDR3 is TGTGCCAGCAGTTTCTTTAGCGACAATGAGCAGTTCTTC. The V and J genes are TRBV27 and TRBJ2-1; D possibly corresponds to TRBD2 (5 bases). The CDR3 spans 13 residues. Germline V gene data show CDR1 as MNHEY and CDR2 as SMNVEV (reference sequence). V shed 3 bases and J shed 5 bases, with 8 bases lying between them.